Listed below are T cell receptor beta chains from one sample, sequenced in a study of human T cells and chemical hapten exposure. Each CDR3 protein gets one entry after TCRdb re-called the RACE reads with MiXCR. This table holds 210,000 or so distinct CDR3 sequences, 20% to 25% found once. The specimen comprised whole blood, sampled in connection with sensitization to the hapten diphenylcyclopropenone (DPC). The receptors derive from a woman aged 40 to 50 with alopecia areata. Some clones in this sample may be carry-over from other donors' samples. CDR3s include the opening cysteine and the closing phenylalanine or tryptophan. D genes are given only for firm matches. Some rows have no size entry. The others give once, few or many, or a class for an expanded clone.

size	D	V	J	DNA	CDR3
few	TRBD1	TRBV29-1	TRBJ2-5	TGCAGCGCCAGCCGAGACAGGGATTTGGAGACCCAGTACTTC	CSASRDRDLETQYF
once	TRBD1	TRBV7-2	TRBJ1-2	TGTGCCAGCAGCACCCAGGGACAGGGCTATGGCTACACCTTC	CASSTQGQGYGYTF
many	TRBD1	TRBV27	TRBJ1-5	TGTGCCAGCAGTTCCCAGGGGGGGGGCTATAGCAATCAGCCCCAGCATTTT	CASSSQGGGYSNQPQHF
-	-	TRBV10-3	TRBJ2-7	TGTGCCATCAGTGAGTCAGGGGGGGACGAGCAGTACTTC	CAISESGGDEQYF
-	-	TRBV18	TRBJ1-3	TGTGCCAGCTCTGATGGTTACACCATATATTTT	CASSDGYTIYF
few	-	TRBV7-2	TRBJ2-4	TGTGCCAGCAGCTTGTCCTCAAGCCAAAACATTCAGTACTTC	CASSLSSSQNIQYF
many	-	TRBV27	TRBJ1-5	TGTGCCAGCAGTCTGGCGACCCGGGGATATGGCAATCAGCCCCAGCATTTT	CASSLATRGYGNQPQHF
few	TRBD1	TRBV7-2	TRBJ2-5	TGTGCCAGCAGCTTAGGGACGGACTGGGCAGGGGGTGATGTTTTCGGGACCCAGTACTTC	CASSLGTDWAGGDVFGTQYF
few	-	TRBV7-2	TRBJ2-2	TGTGCCAGCAGCACACGGACCGGGGCTGGCGCCGGGGAGCTGTTTTTT	CASSTRTGAGAGELFF
-	TRBD2	TRBV6-4	TRBJ2-1	TGTGCCAGCAGTGTGTCTAGCGGGAGGGGTAGTGAGCAGTTCTTC	CASSVSSGRGSEQFF
few	-	TRBV20-1	TRBJ2-3	TGCAGTGCTAGGACCCGACTAGGGAGCACAGATACGCAGTATTTT	CSARTRLGSTDTQYF
-	-	TRBV24-1	TRBJ1-5	TGTGCCACCAGTGCGGTCTCGGCTCAGCCCCAGCATTTT	CATSAVSAQPQHF
few	TRBD2	TRBV7-2	TRBJ2-5	TGTGCCAGCAGCTTCCACTCCGAGGTGGCGGGAGGGACCCAGTACTTC	CASSFHSEVAGGTQYF
-	-	TRBV7-2	TRBJ1-3	TGTGCCAGCAGGGGAATGGGGGAAAACACCATATATTTT	CASRGMGENTIYF
-	-	TRBV20-1	TRBJ2-7	TGCAGTGCTAGAGAGGTGGAGCAGTACTTC	CSAREVEQYF
-	TRBD1	TRBV28	TRBJ2-2	TGTGCCAGCACCCCAAATTTGGGACAGGGTTCCGGGGAGCTGTTTTTT	CASTPNLGQGSGELFF
few	-	TRBV5-5	TRBJ1-4	TGTGCCAGCAGCCTTGGACGGTGGTTGGATGAAAAACTGTTTTTT	CASSLGRWLDEKLFF